The 19 T cell receptor beta chains reported below all come from one sample, sequenced in a study of cytomegalovirus exposure and HLA in healthy donors. Both 60 Vbeta primers and 13 Jbeta primers went into the PCR. TCRdb keeps only in-frame clones here, not all; method: immunoSEQ multiplex PCR. The sample lists 150,000 to 200,000 clones; 71% were seen once. The specimen was PBMCs. These receptors were collected from a woman aged 30 to 39 in good health and CMV-seronegative.

This chain links TRBV5-1 with TRBJ2-7, with D perhaps TRBD2 (6 bases). The germline V gene encodes CDR1 SGHRS and CDR2 YFSETQ. There are 18 residues in the CDR3. The V and J ends lost 4 bases and 2 bases respectively, with 25 bases between them. In DNA, the CDR3 is TGCGCCAGCAGCGCCGGGAGTGGGCCGGCCGGTGGGACCTACGAGCAGTACTTC. Protein sequence: CASSAGSGPAGGTYEQYF.

The rearrangement joins TRBV4-3 to TRBJ2-5, with 9 bases fitting TRBD2. The CDR3 is 15 residues long. Germline loops: CDR1 LGHNA, CDR2 YSLEER. The V segment lost 1 base and the J segment 2 bases; nucleotides outside the gene matches: 2. The CDR3: CASSQVAGGQETQYF. The CDR3 DNA reads TGCGCCAGCAGCCAAGTCGCGGGAGGGCAAGAGACCCAGTACTTC.

The CDR3 coding sequence is TGTGCCAGCAGCTTCACTAGCGGGGGCGCGAACACCGGGGAGCTGTTTTTT. This gives the protein CASSFTSGGANTGELFF. The chain links TRBV7-6 to TRBJ2-2; 11 positions match TRBD2. Germline lookup yields CDR1 SGHVS and CDR2 FNYEAQ. This CDR3 is 17 amino acids long. The ends lost 3 bases at V and 0 bases at J; junction bases unmatched: 3.

This clone was detected only a few times. The chain uses TRBV7-2 and TRBJ2-7, with D perhaps TRBD2 (6 bases). With 2 bases removed from V and 2 bases from J, the gap between germline ends came to 13 bases. Looked up from germline, CDR1 is SGHTA and CDR2 is FQGNSA. The CDR3 covers 15 residues. CDR3: CASSLLYGGTYEQYF. As DNA, the CDR3 is TGTGCCAGCAGCTTATTGTATGGCGGGACCTACGAGCAGTACTTC.

The chain has TRBV29-1 and TRBJ1-6; D is ambiguous. The CDR3 extends over 14 amino acids. V was clipped by 4 bases and J by 7 bases, with 14 bases between them. Germline loops: CDR1 SQVTM, CDR2 ANQGSEA. CDR3 DNA: TGCAGCGTTGGGGTTGGAGGTCGGAATTCACCCCTCCACTTT. Translating it yields CSVGVGGRNSPLHF.

This clone occurred once. V and J are TRBV6-1 and TRBJ2-1, with unresolved D. The CDR3 covers 14 residues. CDR1 MNHNS and CDR2 SASEGT come from the germline V gene. Trimming shortened V by 1 base and J by 5 bases, and 9 bases separated the two germline ends. The CDR3: CASSEDIRNNEQFF. The CDR3 region has the DNA TGTGCCAGCAGTGAAGATATCAGAAACAATGAGCAGTTCTTC.

The CDR3 coding sequence is TGTGCCAGAAGCTTACCGGAACGGGTTGAGACCCAGTACTTC. It is translated as CARSLPERVETQYF. This sequence joins TRBV5-3 and TRBJ2-5, with D uncertain. TRBV5-3 is noted as an ORF with a role that remains uncertain. This CDR3 comprises 14 residues. With 2 bases removed from V and 5 bases from J, the gap between germline ends came to 13 bases.

J is TRBJ2-3 and V is TRBV29-1; 7 bases are a match to TRBD1. CDR1 is SQVTM and CDR2 is ANQGSEA in the germline V gene. J lost 5 bases, V lost 5 bases, and 7 bases had no gene match. The CDR3 spans 13 residues. CDR3 bases: TGCAGCGTTTGGGACAGTGTTGGAGATACGCAGTATTTT. Translated, it gives CSVWDSVGDTQYF.

This rearrangement joins TRBV7-9 to TRBJ1-4; no clear D gene. CDR3 length equals 15 residues. The V end lost 0 bases, the J end lost 5 bases, and 10 bases lay between the germline ends. Per germline, CDR1 SEHNR and CDR2 FQNEAQ (reference sequence). The CDR3 DNA is TGTGCCAGCAGCTTAGCCCAGGCCCCAAATGAAAAACTGTTTTTT. Translation gives CASSLAQAPNEKLFF.

This clone was recorded a few times. The chain links TRBV6-1 to TRBJ2-3; tentative D call: TRBD2 (6 bases). Germline CDR1 reads MNHNS; CDR2 reads SASEGT. The CDR3 runs 14 residues. Trimming shortened V by 7 bases and J by 0 bases, and 11 bases separated the two germline ends. CDR3 sequence reads: CASKEGWSTDTQYF. CDR3 DNA: TGTGCCAGCAAGGAGGGGTGGAGCACAGATACGCAGTATTTT.

The chain combines TRBV2 with TRBJ2-7; no reliable D call. Per germline, CDR1 SNHLY and CDR2 FYNNEI. The CDR3 is 11 residues long. V was shortened by 8 bases and J by 3 bases, with 8 bases between the two germline ends. CDR3 protein: CASVIVYEQYF. The CDR3 DNA reads as TGTGCCAGCGTTATCGTCTACGAGCAGTACTTC.

This chain connects TRBV21-1 to TRBJ2-7; the table's D call, TRBD1, was not checked against the DNA. TRBV21-1 is recorded as a pseudogene. The CDR3 contains 15 residues. Written as DNA, the CDR3 is TGTGCCAGCAGCAACCGACAGGGGATCTCCTACGAGCAGTACTTC. Translating gives CASSNRQGISYEQYF.

This clone was detected a few times. The chain carries TRBV27 and TRBJ2-5; 7 bases map to TRBD2. The J call may be mistaken, given a closer DNA end match to TRBJ2-7. The CDR3 consists of 15 residues. Germline-derived CDR1 and CDR2 are MNHEY and SMNVEV (reference sequence). CDR3 coding DNA: TGTGCCAGCAAACTCGAGCGGGGCTACTCCTACGAGCAGTACTTC. It yields the protein CASKLERGYSYEQYF.

In this sample, this clone turned up a few times. The V and J genes are TRBV5-1 and TRBJ2-1; D unclear. In germline, CDR1 is SGHRS, CDR2 YFSETQ. The CDR3 covers 14 residues. The germline V and J ends were trimmed by 4 bases and 0 bases, with 8 bases remaining between them. The CDR3 loop is CASSPGVSYNEQFF. The CDR3 nucleotides are TGCGCCAGCAGCCCAGGTGTCTCCTACAATGAGCAGTTCTTC.

This chain joins TRBV27 and TRBJ2-7, with 9 bases aligning to TRBD1. This CDR3 contains 13 residues. V lost 7 bases, J lost 4 bases, and 5 bases stayed unmatched. Germline V gene data show CDR1 as MNHEY and CDR2 as SMNVEV (reference sequence). The CDR3 DNA reads TGTGCCAGCAAAACGGACAGGGGATACGAGCAGTACTTC. Amino acid sequence: CASKTDRGYEQYF.

The gene calls are TRBV2 and TRBJ2-7; no reliable D call. The V end lost 7 bases, the J end lost 0 bases, and 7 bases lay between the germline ends. The CDR3 runs 12 residues. Germline CDR1 is SNHLY and CDR2 is FYNNEI. The CDR3 coding sequence is TGTGCCAGCAAAGTGAGCTCCTACGAGCAGTACTTC. Amino acids: CASKVSSYEQYF.

This chain joins TRBV6-5 and TRBJ1-5; D ambiguous. The CDR3 is 13 amino acids. CDR1 is MNHEY and CDR2 is SVGAGI in the germline V gene. Trimming took 7 bases from V and 1 from J, leaving 8 bases between them. This CDR3 is CASKAASNQPQHF. In nucleotides, the CDR3 is TGTGCCAGCAAGGCAGCGAGCAATCAGCCCCAGCATTTT.

J is TRBJ2-3 and V is TRBV7-9; TRBD1 matches 7 bases. CDR3 length: 14 residues. Germline V gene lookup returns CDR1 SEHNR and CDR2 FQNEAQ (reference sequence). The V segment lost 2 bases and the J segment 5 bases; nucleotides outside the gene matches: 4. The CDR3 coding sequence is TGTGCCAGCAGCTTACTTTACAGGGGAGATACGCAGTATTTT. Amino acids: CASSLLYRGDTQYF.

This chain joins TRBV4-1 and TRBJ2-7, with 8 bases lining up with TRBD2. The CDR3 covers 15 residues. J was trimmed by 5 bases and V by 6 bases; bases with no gene match: 12. Germline assignment: CDR1 MGHRA and CDR2 YSYEKL. CDR3 region: CASSSSGVRGDEQYF. The CDR3 DNA is TGCGCCAGCAGTTCTAGTGGTGTGCGGGGGGACGAGCAGTACTTC.